Presented here are 19 T cell receptor beta chains from one specimen sequenced in a study of OX40 agonist ivuxolimab in advanced cancers. TCRdb keeps only in-frame clones here, not all; method: immunoSEQ multiplex PCR. The sample consists of tens of thousands of clones, 80% to 90% of them appearing once. The sequencing used CD4+ or CD8+ T cells sorted from blood, collected in a trial of the OX40 agonist ivuxolimab. The source of these receptors is an adult with an advanced solid tumor such as melanoma, head and neck, liver or kidney cancer.

V usage is TRBV2 and J usage is TRBJ1-2, with D hard to call. The V end was cut by 5 bases, the J end by 5 bases, with 15 bases between. This CDR3 has 14 residues. Germline loops: CDR1 SNHLY, CDR2 FYNNEI. The CDR3 DNA reads TGTGCCAGCAGTACCCCGCCTGGACCATATGGCTACACCTTC. Its translation is CASSTPPGPYGYTF.

This chain uses TRBV6-1 with TRBJ1-5; unclear D gene. V was cut by 7 bases and J by 3 bases, with 10 bases left in between. CDR3 length equals 13 residues. The germline CDR1 and CDR2 sequences are MNHNS and SASEGT. DNA of the CDR3: TGTGCCAGCACCACACATGTCAATCAGCCCCAGCATTTT. Its protein is CASTTHVNQPQHF.

This clone was counted once. The chain is built from TRBV5-1 and TRBJ1-1, with D unclear. Between the trimmed V and J ends, which lost 4 bases and 0 bases, there was a span of 13 bases. Germline V gene lookup returns CDR1 SGHRS and CDR2 YFSETQ. This CDR3 comprises 15 residues. The DNA of the CDR3 is TGCGCCAGCAGCCTAACCCATCTCATGAACACTGAAGCTTTCTTT. Amino acids: CASSLTHLMNTEAFF.

The chain recombines TRBV25-1 with TRBJ2-1, with TRBD1 matching 8 bases. This CDR3 is 13 amino acids long. Losses at the gene ends were 2 bases for V and 9 bases for J; bases not matched to a gene: 3. Germline CDR1 MGHDK, CDR2 SYGVNS. CDR3 residues: CASSEQGAGEQFF. The CDR3 DNA follows: TGTGCCAGCAGTGAACAGGGGGCGGGTGAGCAGTTCTTC.

The V call is TRBV7-3, the J call TRBJ2-3, with D tentatively TRBD2 (6 bases). The CDR3 is 15 amino acids. Germline CDR1 and CDR2: SGHTA and FQGTGA. V was trimmed by 3 bases and J by 3 bases, leaving 13 bases between them. The CDR3 DNA reads as TGTGCCAGCAGCTTGGGAGGCCAGGCAACAGATACGCAGTATTTT. It translates to CASSLGGQATDTQYF.

The chain recombines TRBV7-3 with TRBJ2-1; maybe TRBD1 (5 bases). This CDR3 is 13 amino acids long. Germline V gives CDR1 SGHTA, CDR2 FQGTGA. V shed 4 bases and J shed 8 bases, with 12 bases lying between them. CDR3 sequence reads: CASSSSDSHEQFF. The CDR3 DNA reads TGTGCCAGCAGCTCCTCAGACAGCCATGAGCAGTTCTTC.

The V and J genes are TRBV19 and TRBJ1-2; D is ambiguous. Germline V gene data show CDR1 as LNHDA and CDR2 as SQIVND (reference sequence). The V end was cut by 1 base, the J end by 3 bases, with 12 bases between. The CDR3 extends over 15 amino acids. Here the CDR3 reads CASSIGARADYGYTF. DNA for the CDR3: TGTGCCAGTAGTATAGGGGCAAGAGCTGACTATGGCTACACCTTC. Supplemented by reference TRBV19 and TRBJ1-2, the full variable domain reads DGGITQSPKYLFRKEGQNVTLSCEQNLNHDAMYWYRQDPGQGLRLIYYSQIVNDFQKGDIAEGYSVSREKKESFPLTVTSAQKNPTAFYLCASSIGARADYGYTFGSGTRLTVV.

J is TRBJ2-7 and V is TRBV5-1; D is perhaps TRBD1 (6 bases). Germline CDR1 and CDR2: SGHRS and YFSETQ. V shed 0 bases and J shed 0 bases, with 10 bases lying between them. The CDR3 is 15 residues long. CDR3 amino acids: CASSLAGTLSYEQYF. The CDR3 DNA sequence: TGCGCCAGCAGCTTGGCAGGGACACTCTCCTACGAGCAGTACTTC.

The chain links TRBV7-2 to TRBJ2-1; no reliable D call. Germline V gives CDR1 SGHTA, CDR2 FQGNSA. The CDR3 loop spans 15 amino acids. V was pared by 5 bases and J by 0 bases, with 11 bases between. The CDR3 sequence is CASSQAYSSYNEQFF. The CDR3 DNA reads TGTGCCAGCAGCCAAGCCTACTCCTCCTACAATGAGCAGTTCTTC.

The chain carries TRBV19 and TRBJ2-5; D is unclear. The CDR3 totals 12 residues. Trimming pared 4 bases from V and 7 bases from J, leaving 10 bases between. Germline V gene data show CDR1 as LNHDA and CDR2 as SQIVND (reference sequence). For the CDR3, the DNA is TGTGCCAGTAGTAGCGGTGTAAGGACCCAGTACTTC. Encoded protein: CASSSGVRTQYF.

This clone has just one count. This chain joins TRBV5-1 and TRBJ2-3, with D perhaps matching TRBD2 (7 bases). Trimming shortened V by 7 bases and J by 0 bases, and 15 bases separated the two germline ends. The length of the CDR3 is 15 residues. Germline values: CDR1 SGHRS, CDR2 YFSETQ. As DNA, the CDR3 is TGCGCCAGCGGGGAGGCGGGGGCTAGCACAGATACGCAGTATTTT. Protein sequence: CASGEAGASTDTQYF.

The chain couples TRBV9 to TRBJ1-5, with 9 bases lining up with TRBD1. Losses at the gene ends were 0 bases for V and 7 bases for J; bases not matched to a gene: 5. This CDR3 contains 15 residues. Per the germline V gene, CDR1 is SGDLS and CDR2 is YYNGEE. The DNA for the CDR3 is TGTGCCAGCAGCGTAGGGGGACAGGGCTACCAGCCCCAGCATTTT. Its protein is CASSVGGQGYQPQHF.

The chain uses TRBV28 and TRBJ2-2, with D unclear. V lost 2 bases and J 7 bases, leaving 2 bases between the germline ends. The CDR3 loop spans 11 amino acids. CDR1 is MDHEN and CDR2 is SYDVKM in the germline V gene. CDR3 protein: CASSLSGELFF. The CDR3, as DNA: TGTGCCAGCAGTTTAAGCGGGGAGCTGTTTTTT.

The chain recombines TRBV7-2 with TRBJ2-2; 11 bases agree with TRBD1. This CDR3 spans 14 amino acids. The germline V gene has CDR1 SGHTA and CDR2 FQGNSA. The junction had 2 bases not matched to a gene; V was cut back by 6 bases and J by 5 bases. The CDR3 nucleotides read TGTGCCAGCAGAGGACAGGGGGCAACCGGGGAGCTGTTTTTT. Its translation is CASRGQGATGELFF.

The chain recombines TRBV5-1 with TRBJ1-4; no definite D call. The V and J ends lost 4 bases and 8 bases respectively, with 15 bases between them. The CDR3 contains 14 residues. Germline V CDR1 and CDR2: SGHRS, YFSETQ. This CDR3 is CASSRAITGEKLFF. DNA of the CDR3: TGCGCCAGCAGCCGGGCTATCACGGGGGAAAAACTGTTTTTT.

This clone occurred once. V is TRBV29-1 and J is TRBJ2-7; D not resolved. V was trimmed by 6 bases and J by 0 bases, leaving 6 bases between them. The length of the CDR3 is 11 residues. The germline V gene has CDR1 SQVTM and CDR2 ANQGSEA. The CDR3, as DNA: TGCAGCGTCACCACCTCCTACGAGCAGTACTTC. It is translated as CSVTTSYEQYF.

The V gene is TRBV11-2, the J gene TRBJ2-7; 7 bases are shared with TRBD1. Germline CDR1 is SGHAT and CDR2 is FQNNGV. J gave up 5 bases and V 4 bases, and 8 bases lay outside the gene matches. The CDR3 covers 14 residues. The CDR3 region has the DNA TGTGCCAGCAGCTCTGGGACAGAGGTGCACGAGCAGTACTTC. It specifies CASSSGTEVHEQYF.

The CDR3 reads CASSFGVEQFF. CDR3 in DNA: TGTGCCAGCAGCTTTGGAGTAGAGCAGTTCTTC. The J gene is TRBJ2-1, the V gene TRBV7-2; D remains ambiguous. CDR3 length: 11 residues. The V and J ends lost 3 bases and 10 bases respectively, with 7 bases between them. CDR1 SGHTA and CDR2 FQGNSA come from the germline V gene.

The V call is TRBV18, the J call TRBJ2-5; D unresolved. The germline gives CDR1 KGHSH, CDR2 LQKENI. CDR3 length: 11 amino acids. Trimming removed 5 bases from V and 5 bases from J, with 6 bases in between. The CDR3 DNA reads as TGTGCCAGCTCAGAAATGGAGACCCAGTACTTC. Residues: CASSEMETQYF.